A selection of T cell receptor beta chains follows, all from one sample in a study of patients with pleural tuberculosis. TCRdb itself ran the reads through MiXCR, one entry per CDR3 protein. Found here are about 50,000 distinct CDR3 sequences, around 6.7% of them singletons; the top ten hold around 16%. These receptors were collected from a human donor with pleural tuberculosis. CDR3s include the opening cysteine and the closing phenylalanine or tryptophan. D genes are given only for firm matches. The size of a clone is reported for some rows only, either as once, few or many, or as a class for expanded clones.

NA,many,TRBJ1-1,TRBV10-3,TGTGCCATCAGTGAGTCATCGGCCGTGAGCACTGAAGCTTTCTTT,CAISESSAVSTEAFF
TRBD2,few,TRBJ2-7,TRBV5-1,TGCGCCAGCAGCTTGGAGGGAGGGCCATTCTACGAGCAGTACTTC,CASSLEGGPFYEQYF
NA,many,TRBJ2-7,TRBV6-1,TGTGCCAGCAGTGAAGCGTTTTGGGACCACCCGTACTTC,CASSEAFWDHPYF
TRBD2,many,TRBJ2-1,TRBV28,TGTGCCAGCAGTTTTGGGCTAGCGGGAGGAACATGGTTCTTC,CASSFGLAGGTWFF
NA,few,TRBJ1-1,TRBV6-1,TGTGCCAGCACCTTAAGGTCGGGCACTGAAGCTTTCTTT,CASTLRSGTEAFF
NA,many,TRBJ2-1,TRBV4-2,TGTGCCAGCAGCCAAGATCCAGGACTCGTCTCCAATGAGCAGTTCTTC,CASSQDPGLVSNEQFF
NA,many,TRBJ2-7,TRBV11-1,TGTGCCAGCAGTTCGGACGGAGAGGAGCAGTACTTC,CASSSDGEEQYF
NA,NA,TRBJ1-5,TRBV12-3/TRBV12-4,TGTGCCAGCACCACGGTTACGGGGAGGAGGACTCAGCCCCAGCATTTT,CASTTVTGRRTQPQHF
TRBD1,many,TRBJ2-1,TRBV20-1,TGCAGTGCTAGATCCCTGGTTGGAGACAGGGGCTACAATGAGCAGTTCTTC,CSARSLVGDRGYNEQFF
NA,NA,TRBJ2-7,TRBV28,TGTGCCAGCAGTTTCGGGTCCAGGGTCGAGCAGTACTTC,CASSFGSRVEQYF
TRBD1,many,TRBJ1-5,TRBV13,TGTGCCAGCAGCACTGACAGGGTTAGCAATCAGCCCCAGCATTTT,CASSTDRVSNQPQHF
TRBD2,many,TRBJ2-7,TRBV27,TGTGCCAGCAGTTTACTCGGAGGCGGGGGGTACGAGCAGTACTTC,CASSLLGGGGYEQYF
TRBD2,many,TRBJ2-5,TRBV10-3,TGTGCCACCGGACTAGCGTCAGAGACCCAGTACTTC,CATGLASETQYF
NA,few,TRBJ2-1,TRBV18,TGTGCCAGCTCACCACCGGCCAGCCCCAATGAGCAGTTCTTC,CASSPPASPNEQFF
NA,many,TRBJ1-2,TRBV11-1,TGTGCCAGCAGCCCGGAGGGGTTCTATGGCTACACCTTC,CASSPEGFYGYTF
TRBD1,many,TRBJ1-5,TRBV20-1,TGCAGTGCTAGAGGGAGGGACAGCGACCCAAGTAATCAGCCCCAGCATTTT,CSARGRDSDPSNQPQHF
NA,many,TRBJ1-4,TRBV7-8,TGTGCCAGCAGCCGCGCAACTAATGAAAAACTGTTTTTT,CASSRATNEKLFF
NA,many,TRBJ1-6,TRBV27,TGTGCCAGCAGTTTTTCAGGGATTGGTAATTCACCCCTCCACTTT,CASSFSGIGNSPLHF
NA,many,TRBJ1-5,TRBV6-1,TGTGCCAGCCGGACCTCTGACGGGTATCAGCCCCAGCATTTT,CASRTSDGYQPQHF
NA,many,TRBJ1-1,TRBV12-3/TRBV12-4,TGTGCCAGCAGTGGGGGACGGGGAAACACTGAAGCTTTCTTT,CASSGGRGNTEAFF
TRBD2,many,TRBJ2-1,TRBV19,TGTGCCAGTAGCCCTCCGACCGGGACTAGCATATTCAATGAGCAGTTCTTC,CASSPPTGTSIFNEQFF
NA,NA,TRBJ2-5,TRBV13,TGTGCCAGCAGCTTATGGTCTGGGAACCAAGAGACCCAGTACTTC,CASSLWSGNQETQYF
NA,few,TRBJ2-1,TRBV14,TGTGCCAGCAGCCAAGATGCGGGGAATGAGCAGTTCTTC,CASSQDAGNEQFF
NA,many,TRBJ1-3,TRBV6-5,TGTGCCAGCAGTTTTAGGAACACCATATATTTT,CASSFRNTIYF
NA,many,TRBJ1-1,TRBV4-2,TGTGCCAGCAGCGATCACACTGAAGCTTTCTTT,CASSDHTEAFF
NA,many,TRBJ1-2,TRBV18,TGTGCCAGCTCACCACAGGAGGGTAACTATGGCTACACCTTC,CASSPQEGNYGYTF
NA,many,TRBJ1-1,TRBV11-1,TGTGCCAGCAGCTACCCCAGAACGGCCTCGAACACTGAAGCTTTCTTT,CASSYPRTASNTEAFF
NA,many,TRBJ1-1,TRBV11-1,TGTGCCAGCAGCGACGGGCAGAACACTGAAGCTTTCTTT,CASSDGQNTEAFF
NA,NA,TRBJ1-3,TRBV9,TGTGCCAGCAGCGTAGACGGACAAGGAGACACCATATATTTT,CASSVDGQGDTIYF